These T cell receptor beta chains were read from a single sample in a study of blood T cell repertoires in COVID-19. Only in-frame clones appear in the TCRdb table, and some are missing; sequencing was by immunoSEQ multiplex PCR. The sample yields about 230,000 clones, roughly 83% seen once. The sequencing sample was made of peripheral blood. The receptors stem from a man in his forties or fifties with acute or convalescent COVID-19. Both conserved end residues are part of each CDR3. Each record gives: clone size, J gene, D gene, V gene, CDR3 DNA, CDR3 protein. D genes are given only for firm matches. Only some rows state a clone size, as once, few, many or a class for expanded clones.

>-|TRBJ2-5|TRBD2|TRBV3-1/TRBV3-2
TGTGCCAGCAGCCAACTTAGCGGGAGCCGCGGAGAGACCCAGTACTTC
CASSQLSGSRGETQYF
>-|TRBJ1-5|-|TRBV14
TGTGCCAGCAGCCAAGGACTCCCTTCGCCCCAGCATTTT
CASSQGLPSPQHF
>-|TRBJ1-3|-|TRBV6-1
TGTGCCAGCAGTGAAGCCGCGCCCTACTCTGGAAACACCATATATTTT
CASSEAAPYSGNTIYF
>-|TRBJ2-7|-|TRBV6-2/TRBV6-3
TGTGCCAGCAGTTACCCCAGGGACGAGCAGTACTTC
CASSYPRDEQYF
>-|TRBJ2-1|-|TRBV27
TGTGCCAGCAGTTCAATTAATGAGCAGTTCTTC
CASSSINEQFF
>-|TRBJ1-2|-|TRBV3-1/TRBV3-2
TGTGCCAGCAGCCAAGACCCAAACGGGATACTCTATGGCTACACCTTC
CASSQDPNGILYGYTF
>-|TRBJ1-1|TRBD1|TRBV9
TGTGCCAGCAGTGCCCCGTTAGGACAGGGGGCCAGGAACACTGAAGCTTTCTTT
CASSAPLGQGARNTEAFF
>-|TRBJ2-7|-|TRBV29-1
TGCAGCGTTGAAGCCAGGGCCCGGGTTCACCCCGGATACGAGCAGTACTTC
CSVEARARVHPGYEQYF
>-|TRBJ1-1|TRBD1|TRBV6-4
TGTGCCAGCAGTGACCAGGGGGGGAACACTGAAGCTTTCTTT
CASSDQGGNTEAFF
>-|TRBJ1-5|TRBD1|TRBV12-3/TRBV12-4
TGTGCCAGCAGTACTCCCCCAGGGGGTTCCCAGCATTTT
CASSTPPGGSQHF
>-|TRBJ2-1|-|TRBV7-9
TGTGCCAGCAGCTTAGTAAGGGGGAATGAGCAGTTCTTC
CASSLVRGNEQFF
>-|TRBJ1-2|-|TRBV6-1
TGTGCCAGCAGTGAGGGGCAGAGGTATGGCTACACCTTC
CASSEGQRYGYTF
>-|TRBJ2-7|TRBD2|TRBV6-1
TGTGCCAGCAGTGAATTCCAGCGGGGGGACTACGAGCAGTACTTC
CASSEFQRGDYEQYF
>-|TRBJ2-3|TRBD2|TRBV25-1
TGTGCCAGCACCCAGCGGGAGACATCAGATACGCAGTATTTT
CASTQRETSDTQYF
>-|TRBJ1-2|-|TRBV5-5
TGTGCCAGCAGCTTTAGGACAGACCGACTTGAAGGCTACACCTTC
CASSFRTDRLEGYTF
>once|TRBJ1-2|-|TRBV7-9
TGTGCCTCCAGAGGCTCCCTCGTCTATGGCTACACCTTC
CASRGSLVYGYTF
>-|TRBJ2-3|-|TRBV3-1/TRBV3-2
TGTGCCAGCAGCCAAGGACTCGGGGCAGATACGCAGTATTTT
CASSQGLGADTQYF
>once|TRBJ2-5|-|TRBV24-1
TGTGCCACCAGTGATTCGGCCCAGGGGAAGACCCAGTACTTC
CATSDSAQGKTQYF
>once|TRBJ2-7|TRBD1|TRBV15
TGTGCCACCAGCAGCCGGGACAGCACCTACGAGCAGTACTTC
CATSSRDSTYEQYF
>-|TRBJ2-5|TRBD2|TRBV6-8
TGTGCCGGGCCCGGGGGGCTTAGCGGGGGGAACCAAGAGACCCAGTACTTC
CAGPGGLSGGNQETQYF
>-|TRBJ1-2|-|TRBV2
TGTGCCAGCAGTGAGGGGGGATATGGCTACACCTTC
CASSEGGYGYTF
>-|TRBJ2-2|TRBD1|TRBV12-3/TRBV12-4
TGTGCCACCGGACAGGAATACACCGGGGAGCTGTTTTTT
CATGQEYTGELFF
>-|TRBJ2-3|-|TRBV3-1/TRBV3-2
TGTGCCAGCAGCCAACTAGGAGATACGCAGTATTTT
CASSQLGDTQYF
>-|TRBJ1-1|-|TRBV29-1
TGCAGCACGGGGCTGGGGCATATGAACACTGAAGCTTTCTTT
CSTGLGHMNTEAFF